The clone carrying this TCR beta chain was observed a single time. Its antigen is not known. The CDR3 runs to 14 residues. Germline V gene sequence: CDR1 SGHAT, CDR2 FQNNGV. With V trimmed by 1 base and J by 8 bases, 7 bases remained unmatched. This table comes from immunoSEQ multiplex PCR, and its TCRdb copy is limited to in-frame clones, with some not included. The sample yields about 140,000 clones, roughly 89% seen once. The sample is drawn from a study of T cell responses to AZD1222 COVID-19 vaccine. General study points: The sample set comprised mostly white British donors with more females, and clonal diversity was possibly underestimated. Nearly half of spike-specific TCRs reportedly target unmutated variant regions.

The chain carries TRBV11-2 and TRBJ1-2; 7 positions agree with TRBD1. Material: peripheral blood, obtained on day 0 of AZD1222 vaccination. This TCR derives from an adult in good health. CDR3 coding DNA: TGTGCCAGCAGCTTAGTGACAGGGAACAAGGGCTACACCTTC. Amino acids: CASSLVTGNKGYTF.